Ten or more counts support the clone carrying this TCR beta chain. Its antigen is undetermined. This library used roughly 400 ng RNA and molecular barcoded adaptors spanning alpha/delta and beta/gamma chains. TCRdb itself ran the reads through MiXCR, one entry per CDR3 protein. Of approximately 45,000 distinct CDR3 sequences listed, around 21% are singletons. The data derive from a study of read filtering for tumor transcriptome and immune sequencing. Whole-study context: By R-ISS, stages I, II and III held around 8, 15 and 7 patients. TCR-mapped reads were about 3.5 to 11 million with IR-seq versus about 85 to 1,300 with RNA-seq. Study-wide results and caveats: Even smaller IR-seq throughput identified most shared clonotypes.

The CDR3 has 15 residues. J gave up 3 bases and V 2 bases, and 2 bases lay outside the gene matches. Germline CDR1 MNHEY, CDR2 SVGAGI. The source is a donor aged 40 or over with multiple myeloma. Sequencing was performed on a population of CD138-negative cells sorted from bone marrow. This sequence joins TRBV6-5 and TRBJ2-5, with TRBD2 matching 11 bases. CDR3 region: CASSYGTSGKETQYF. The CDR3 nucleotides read TGTGCCAGCAGTTACGGGACTAGCGGAAAAGAGACCCAGTACTTC.